A selection of T cell receptor beta chains follows, all from one sample in a study of control samples from healthy donors and cancer patients. Sequenced by immunoSEQ multiplex PCR; TCRdb stores in-frame clones only, minus some. The sample lists under 200,000 clones; 90% to 95% were seen once. Sequencing was carried out using blood. The receptors here all came from a woman aged 25 to 39 in good health. The CDR3 runs from the conserved cysteine through the conserved F or W. Clone size is stated in some rows and not others, as once, few, many or a class when expanded.

18	TRBV7-3	TRBJ2-1	once	CASSPKGASGSSYNEQFF
13	TRBV12-3/TRBV12-4	TRBJ1-2	many	CASSFVANYGYTF
15	TRBV15	TRBJ2-7	.	CATSRDPGSTYEQYF
13	TRBV6-4	TRBJ2-3	.	CASSAETADTQYF
13	TRBV7-9	TRBJ1-2	.	CASSPTGGYGYTF
15	TRBV28	TRBJ2-5	.	CASSFPSGNIKTQYF
14	TRBV7-9	TRBJ2-5	once	CASSLREWGETQYF
15	TRBV7-9	TRBJ2-2	.	CASSLGGGSGGELFF
15	TRBV6-2/TRBV6-3	TRBJ2-7	.	CASSYSAGGGYEQYF
16	TRBV27	TRBJ1-4	.	CASKGQGPSFNEKLFF
15	TRBV7-2	TRBJ2-7	.	CASSLQGGTTYEQYF
13	TRBV10-1	TRBJ2-7	.	CASSEAQGYEQYF
17	TRBV2	TRBJ2-6	.	CASRDPTVTSGANVLTF
13	TRBV6-2/TRBV6-3	TRBJ1-6	once	CASSSQGSSPLHF